Sequencing of this TCR beta chain was carried out in a study of OX40 agonist ivuxolimab in advanced cancers. Broadly, across the study: Ivuxolimab, which targeted the costimulatory receptor OX40 (CD134), was an agonistic, fully human IgG2 monoclonal antibody. The paper covers the monotherapy dose-escalation part of the phase I ivuxolimab trial, which included N ≈ 54 patients. Partial responses occurred in three dose-escalation patients: two with cutaneous melanoma and one with hepatocellular carcinoma. Of the approximately 54 patients in dose escalation, about 20 had hepatocellular carcinoma, some 15 had melanoma, 9 had renal cell carcinoma and 9 had head and neck cancer. Peripheral TCRbeta sequencing aimed to test whether ivuxolimab altered TCR sequence diversity and caused clonal T-cell expansion. Patients were allowed to have had prior anti-PD-1, anti-PD-L1 or anti-CTLA-4 therapy, and 40% of the dose-escalation patients had previously received checkpoint inhibitors. A male proportion of roughly 80% and a mean age of around 60 years, ranging from about 20 to 80, were recorded for the dose-escalation cohort. Intravenous ivuxolimab was administered to patients every 2 weeks at six dose levels: 0.01, 0.1, 0.3, 1.5, 3 and 10 mg/kg.

As regards this clone: The antigen this receptor binds is unknown. Base qualities are not at hand, and no much larger clone is one base apart.

Genomic DNA was extracted from sorted cells for sequencing of the TCRbeta CDR3 region. The immunoSEQ Assay was used to sequence the TCRbeta CDR3 regions. In TCRdb, the immuneACCESS table is reduced to in-frame sequences with V and J assigned. These tables do not hold every clone; where another copy was compared, an unresolved V gene accounts for under half, and the others remain unexplained. The sample table contains about 60,000 clones; only one count was recorded for approximately 89% of them. Around 0.99% of the sample belongs to the ten largest clones. The trial excluded patients who had a history of autoimmune disease or were on systemic immunosuppression. Peripheral blood for TCR sequencing was collected from all dose cohorts at baseline, on cycle 4 day 1, and on cycle 7 day 1. Samples came from an open-label, multicenter, first-in-human phase I dose-escalation trial of ivuxolimab. The trial enrolled adults with locally advanced or metastatic head and neck squamous cell, hepatocellular, melanoma or renal cell carcinoma. Before TCR sequencing, CD4+ and CD8+ T cells were separately sorted from peripheral blood.

V is reduced by 0 bases and J by 11 bases, leaving a spacing of 11 bases between them. The CDR3 starts with the cysteine, ends with the phenylalanine, and has 13 residues. The sequence is cut down to CDR3 DNA, 39 bases in frame from base 1. From the germline V gene, CDR1 is LGHNA and CDR2 is YSLEER. Study-level results and caveats: Low levels of normalized T-cell clonal expansion were also seen in some patients who did not respond. After ivuxolimab, expanded clones were on average more numerous among CD8+ T cells than among CD4+ T cells. At doses of 0.1 to 3.0 mg/kg, clonal expansion of both CD4+ and CD8+ T cells in blood was seen between baseline and week 6. Antigen specificity was not determined for the clonally expanded peripheral T cells. In partial responders in the 0.1-3.0 mg/kg groups, normalized peripheral clonal expansion was found to be among the lowest, especially among CD8+ T cells.

The source of this sequence is an adult with an advanced solid tumor such as melanoma, head and neck, liver or kidney cancer. The V gene is TRBV4-3 and the J gene is TRBJ2-1; the D element could tentatively be TRBD1 or TRBD2, as 5 bases agree for each. This specimen consisted of CD4+ or CD8+ T cells sorted from blood, obtained in a trial of the OX40 agonist ivuxolimab. DNA sequence: TGCGCCAGCAGCCAAGAAAGGACGGGGCAGCAGTTCTTC. This is translated as CASSQERTGQQFF.